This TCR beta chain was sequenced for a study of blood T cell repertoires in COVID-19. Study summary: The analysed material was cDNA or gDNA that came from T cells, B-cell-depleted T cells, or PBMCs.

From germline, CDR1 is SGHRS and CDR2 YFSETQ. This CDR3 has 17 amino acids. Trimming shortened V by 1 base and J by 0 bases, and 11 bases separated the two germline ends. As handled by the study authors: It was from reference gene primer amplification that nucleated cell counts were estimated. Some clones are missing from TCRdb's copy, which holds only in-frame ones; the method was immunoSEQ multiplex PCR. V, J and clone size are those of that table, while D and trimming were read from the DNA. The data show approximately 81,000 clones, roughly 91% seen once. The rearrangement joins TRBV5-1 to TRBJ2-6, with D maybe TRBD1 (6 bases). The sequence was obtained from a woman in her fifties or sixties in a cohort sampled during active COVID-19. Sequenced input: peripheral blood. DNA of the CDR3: TGCGCCAGCAGCTTGTCTACAGGGAACTCTGGGGCCAACGTCCTGACTTTC. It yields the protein CASSLSTGNSGANVLTF.